This is a list of T cell receptor beta chains from one sample in a study of cytotoxic CD8 clonotypes in ibrutinib-treated CLL. Repertoires were generated with immunoSEQ multiplex PCR, while TCRdb's copy carries only in-frame clones and drops some. The sample has roughly 97,000 clones, 70% to 85% seen once. The sequencing here drew on PBMCs, taken after 12 months of ibrutinib treatment. The receptors shown here come from a human donor with chronic lymphocytic leukemia. Both conserved end residues are part of each CDR3. D genes are given only for firm matches. Clone size is shown for a subset of rows, as once, few, many or a class of expanded clone.

V gene	clone size	J gene	D gene	CDR3 protein	CDR3 DNA
TRBV27	NA	TRBJ2-2	NA	CASSLYSGSNTGELFF	TGTGCCAGCAGTTTATATTCGGGGTCAAACACCGGGGAGCTGTTTTTT
TRBV2	NA	TRBJ2-2	NA	CASSLKNTGELFF	TGTGCCAGCAGTCTCAAGAACACCGGGGAGCTGTTTTTT
TRBV7-2	NA	TRBJ2-7	NA	CASSSTTDEQYF	TGTGCCAGCAGCTCCACGACCGACGAGCAGTACTTC
TRBV6-1	NA	TRBJ2-2	NA	CASSEWGQPTGELFF	TGTGCCAGCAGTGAATGGGGCCAGCCCACCGGGGAGCTGTTTTTT
TRBV9	NA	TRBJ2-2	NA	CASSVALKGDSGELFF	TGTGCCAGCAGCGTAGCCTTAAAGGGGGATTCCGGGGAGCTGTTTTTT
TRBV6-5	NA	TRBJ1-1	NA	CASSRDLRDTEAFF	TGTGCCAGCAGTAGGGACTTAAGGGACACTGAAGCTTTCTTT
TRBV5-4	few	TRBJ2-2	NA	CASQRYTGQGTGELFF	TGTGCCAGCCAGCGTTACACCGGGCAGGGCACCGGGGAGCTGTTTTTT
TRBV19	NA	TRBJ1-5	NA	CASRSSVGAGVGVQPQHF	TGTGCCAGTAGGTCGTCTGTGGGGGCAGGGGTCGGCGTCCAGCCCCAGCATTTT
TRBV5-1	NA	TRBJ1-6	NA	CASSLALEVSPLHF	TGCGCCAGCAGCTTGGCCCTGGAGGTCTCACCCCTCCACTTT
TRBV18	NA	TRBJ1-1	NA	CASSPPGGANTEAFF	TGTGCCAGCTCACCACCGGGGGGGGCAAACACTGAAGCTTTCTTT
TRBV9	NA	TRBJ1-1	NA	CASSGVGKNTEAFF	TGTGCCAGCAGCGGGGTGGGCAAGAACACTGAAGCTTTCTTT
TRBV25-1	NA	TRBJ1-4	NA	CAKSVPLMATNEKLFF	TGTGCCAAATCGGTTCCTCTGATGGCAACTAATGAAAAACTGTTTTTT
TRBV14	NA	TRBJ1-2	NA	CASSPGKGNYGYTF	TGTGCCAGCAGCCCCGGGAAGGGGAACTATGGCTACACCTTC
TRBV6-4	NA	TRBJ1-1	NA	CASSDSIYIVRVLRLNTEAFF	TGTGCCAGCAGTGACTCGATTTATATCGTCCGGGTCCTCCGATTGAACACTGAAGCTTTCTTT